What follows describes a single TCR beta chain. The source of the sample is a study of cytomegalovirus exposure and HLA in healthy donors. Germline V lookup: CDR1 KGHSH, CDR2 LQKENI. The CDR3 loop spans 12 amino acids. The V gene end was trimmed by 4 bases and the J gene end by 8 bases; junction bases not matched to a gene: 4. The PCR had 60 Vbeta and 13 Jbeta primers. TCRdb's copy holds only in-frame clones and misses some; the assay was immunoSEQ multiplex PCR. The sample shows fewer than 250,000 clones, approximately 80% of them seen only once. The genes are TRBV18 and TRBJ1-1; 7 bases match TRBD1. The origin of this receptor is a man aged 30 to 39 in good health and CMV-seronegative. Sequencing used PBMCs. CDR3 region: CASSQDRDEAFF. The CDR3 bases are TGTGCCAGCTCACAAGACAGGGACGAAGCTTTCTTT.